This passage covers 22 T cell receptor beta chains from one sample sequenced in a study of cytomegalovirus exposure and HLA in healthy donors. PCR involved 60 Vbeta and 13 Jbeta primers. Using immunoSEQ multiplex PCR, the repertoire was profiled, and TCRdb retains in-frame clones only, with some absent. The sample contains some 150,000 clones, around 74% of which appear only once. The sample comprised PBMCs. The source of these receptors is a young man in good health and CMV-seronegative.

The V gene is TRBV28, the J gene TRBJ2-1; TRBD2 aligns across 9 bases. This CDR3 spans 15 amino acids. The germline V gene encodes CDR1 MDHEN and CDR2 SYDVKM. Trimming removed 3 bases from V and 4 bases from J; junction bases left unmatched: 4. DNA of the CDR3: TGTGCCAGCAGTTTTCTGACTAGCGGTTACAATGAGCAGTTCTTC. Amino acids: CASSFLTSGYNEQFF.

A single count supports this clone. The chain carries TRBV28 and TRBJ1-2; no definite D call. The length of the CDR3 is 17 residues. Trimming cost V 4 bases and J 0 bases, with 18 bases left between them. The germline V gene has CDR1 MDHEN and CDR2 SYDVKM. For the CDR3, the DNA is TGTGCCAGCAGTTCCCCCCAGCGAGGGCCTGCTAACTATGGCTACACCTTC. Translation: CASSSPQRGPANYGYTF.

CDR3 nucleotides: TGTGCCAGCAGTCGGGGGGGAGATACGCAGTATTTT. Protein: CASSRGGDTQYF. The chain combines TRBV7-2 with TRBJ2-3; 8 nucleotides line up with TRBD2. V shed 6 bases and J 5 bases; nucleotides not matched to a gene: 1. This CDR3 is 12 amino acids long. Germline V gene data show CDR1 as SGHTA and CDR2 as FQGNSA.

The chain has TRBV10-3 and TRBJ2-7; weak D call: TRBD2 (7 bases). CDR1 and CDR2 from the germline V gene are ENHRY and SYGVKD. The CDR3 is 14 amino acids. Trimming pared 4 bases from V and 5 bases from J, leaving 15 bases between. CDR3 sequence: CAISVPGGLHEQYF. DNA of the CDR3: TGTGCCATCAGTGTCCCCGGGGGGCTACACGAGCAGTACTTC.

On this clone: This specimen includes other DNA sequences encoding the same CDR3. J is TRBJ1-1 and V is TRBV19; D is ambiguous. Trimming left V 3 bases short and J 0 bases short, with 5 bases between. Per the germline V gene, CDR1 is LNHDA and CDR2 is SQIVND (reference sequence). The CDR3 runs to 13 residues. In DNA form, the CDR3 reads TGTGCCAGTAGTATCTCCGTGAACACTGAAGCTTTCTTT. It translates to CASSISVNTEAFF.

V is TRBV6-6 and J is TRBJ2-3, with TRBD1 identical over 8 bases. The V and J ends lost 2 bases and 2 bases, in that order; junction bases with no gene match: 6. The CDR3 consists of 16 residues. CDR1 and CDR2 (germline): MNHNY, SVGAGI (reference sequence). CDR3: CASSYSDRGVTDTQYF. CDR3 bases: TGTGCCAGCAGTTACAGTGACAGGGGAGTCACAGATACGCAGTATTTT.

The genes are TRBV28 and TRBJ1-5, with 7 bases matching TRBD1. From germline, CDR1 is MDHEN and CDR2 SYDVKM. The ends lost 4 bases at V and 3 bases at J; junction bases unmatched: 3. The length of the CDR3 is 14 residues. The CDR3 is CASSWGQPNQPQHF. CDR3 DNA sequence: TGTGCCAGCAGTTGGGGACAGCCCAATCAGCCCCAGCATTTT.

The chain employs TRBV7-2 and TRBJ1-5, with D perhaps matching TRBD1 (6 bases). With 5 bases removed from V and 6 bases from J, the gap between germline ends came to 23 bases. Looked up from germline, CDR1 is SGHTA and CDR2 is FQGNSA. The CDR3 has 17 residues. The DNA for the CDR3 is TGTGCCAGCAGCCCCCCCCCGGACGGAAGGGGGGGTCAGCCCCAGCATTTT. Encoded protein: CASSPPPDGRGGQPQHF.

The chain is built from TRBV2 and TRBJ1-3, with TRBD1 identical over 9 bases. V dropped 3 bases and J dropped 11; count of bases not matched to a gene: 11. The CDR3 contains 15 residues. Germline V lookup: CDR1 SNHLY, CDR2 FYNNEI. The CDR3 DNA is TGTGCCAGCAGTGAGACTCGGGACAGGGTTTCGGCCATATATTTT. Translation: CASSETRDRVSAIYF. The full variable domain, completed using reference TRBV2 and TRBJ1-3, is EPEVTQTPSHQVTQMGQEVILRCVPISNHLYFYWYRQILGQKVEFLVSFYNNEISEKSEIFDDQFSVERPDGSNFTLKIRSTKLEDSAMYFCASSETRDRVSAIYFGEGSWLTVV.

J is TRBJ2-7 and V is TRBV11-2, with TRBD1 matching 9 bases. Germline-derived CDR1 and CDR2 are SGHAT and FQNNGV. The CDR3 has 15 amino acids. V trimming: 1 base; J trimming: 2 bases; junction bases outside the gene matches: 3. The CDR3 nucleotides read TGTGCCAGCAGCTTAGCAACAGGGGGCCCCTACGAGCAGTACTTC. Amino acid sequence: CASSLATGGPYEQYF.

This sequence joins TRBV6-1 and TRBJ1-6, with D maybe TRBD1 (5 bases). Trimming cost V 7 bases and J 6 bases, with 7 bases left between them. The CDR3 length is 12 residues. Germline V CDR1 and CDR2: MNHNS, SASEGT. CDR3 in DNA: TGTGCCAGCACCCAGGGTAATTCACCCCTCCACTTT. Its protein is CASTQGNSPLHF.

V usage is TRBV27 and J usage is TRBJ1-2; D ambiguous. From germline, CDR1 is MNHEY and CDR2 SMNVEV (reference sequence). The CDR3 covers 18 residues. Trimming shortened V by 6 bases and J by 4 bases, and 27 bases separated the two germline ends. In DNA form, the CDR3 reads TGTGCCAGCAGCCAGGCAGGCGATTTCCCCCTCGGGGTCTATGGCTACACCTTC. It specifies CASSQAGDFPLGVYGYTF.

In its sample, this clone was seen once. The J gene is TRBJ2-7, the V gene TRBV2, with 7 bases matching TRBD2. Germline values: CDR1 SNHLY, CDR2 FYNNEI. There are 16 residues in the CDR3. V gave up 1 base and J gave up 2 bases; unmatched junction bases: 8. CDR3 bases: TGTGCCAGCAGTGAAGAGCGGGAACAGTGGACCTACGAGCAGTACGTC. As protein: CASSEEREQWTYEQYV.

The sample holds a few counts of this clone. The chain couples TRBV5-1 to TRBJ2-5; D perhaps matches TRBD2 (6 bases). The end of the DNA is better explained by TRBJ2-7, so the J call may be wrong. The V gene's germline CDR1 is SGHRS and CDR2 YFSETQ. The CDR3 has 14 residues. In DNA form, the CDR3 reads TGCGCCAGCAGCGAGCTCGGGGGTACCTACGAGCAGTACTTC. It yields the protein CASSELGGTYEQYF.

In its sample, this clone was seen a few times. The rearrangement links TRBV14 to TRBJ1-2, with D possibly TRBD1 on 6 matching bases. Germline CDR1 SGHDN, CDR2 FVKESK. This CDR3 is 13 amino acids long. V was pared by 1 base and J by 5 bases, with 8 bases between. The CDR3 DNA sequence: TGTGCCAGCAGCCAAGTGCAGGGGTATGGCTACACCTTC. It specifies CASSQVQGYGYTF.

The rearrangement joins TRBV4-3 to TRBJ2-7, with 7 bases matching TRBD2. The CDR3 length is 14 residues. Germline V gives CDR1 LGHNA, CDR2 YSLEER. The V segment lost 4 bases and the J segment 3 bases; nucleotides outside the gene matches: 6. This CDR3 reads CASSRGGGVYEQYF. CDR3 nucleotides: TGCGCCAGCAGCCGAGGCGGGGGAGTCTACGAGCAGTACTTC.

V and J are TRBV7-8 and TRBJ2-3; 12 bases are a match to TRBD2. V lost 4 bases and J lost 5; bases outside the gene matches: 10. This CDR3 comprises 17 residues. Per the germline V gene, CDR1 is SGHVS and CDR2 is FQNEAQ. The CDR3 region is CASSSNLAGGPRDTQYF. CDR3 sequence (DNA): TGTGCCAGCAGCTCCAACCTAGCGGGGGGGCCGAGAGATACGCAGTATTTT.

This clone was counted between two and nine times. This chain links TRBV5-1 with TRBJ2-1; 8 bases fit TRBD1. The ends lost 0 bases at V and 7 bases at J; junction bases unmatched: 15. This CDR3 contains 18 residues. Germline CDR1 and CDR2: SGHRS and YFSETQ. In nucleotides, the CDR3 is TGCGCCAGCAGCTTGGGGACAACCGGGACAGGTCCTAAGAATGAGCAGTTCTTC. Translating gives CASSLGTTGTGPKNEQFF.

The CDR3 DNA sequence: TGTGCCAGCAGCTTAGCGGGGGTCCAAGAGACCCAGTACTTC. Translation gives CASSLAGVQETQYF. V and J are TRBV11-3 and TRBJ2-5; maybe TRBD2 (6 bases). Germline V gives CDR1 SGHNT, CDR2 YENEEA. The CDR3 runs 14 residues. The V gene lost 1 base and the J gene lost 1 base, with 7 bases spanning the gap.

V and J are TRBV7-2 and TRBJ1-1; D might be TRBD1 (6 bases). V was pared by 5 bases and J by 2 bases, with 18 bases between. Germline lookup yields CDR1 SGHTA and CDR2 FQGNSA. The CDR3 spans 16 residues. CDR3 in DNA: TGTGCCAGCAGCCTCCCGACAGGTAGGGCCAACACTGAAGCTTTCTTT. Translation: CASSLPTGRANTEAFF.

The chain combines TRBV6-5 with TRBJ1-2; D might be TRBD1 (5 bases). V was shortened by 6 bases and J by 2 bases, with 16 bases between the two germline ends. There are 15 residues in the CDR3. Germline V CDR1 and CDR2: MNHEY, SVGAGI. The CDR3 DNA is TGTGCCAGCAGCCCTCCGGGACGGGGGAACTATGGCTACACCTTC. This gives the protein CASSPPGRGNYGYTF.

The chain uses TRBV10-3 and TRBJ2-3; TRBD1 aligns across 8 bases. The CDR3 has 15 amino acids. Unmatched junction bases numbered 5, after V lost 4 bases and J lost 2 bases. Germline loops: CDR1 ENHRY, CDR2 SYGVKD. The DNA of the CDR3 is TGTGCCATCAGTGGCAGGGGGCGGGACACAGATACGCAGTATTTT. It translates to CAISGRGRDTDTQYF.